The subject of this entry is one T cell receptor beta chain. The assay was immunoSEQ multiplex PCR, and TCRdb's table has in-frame clones only and misses some. The sample holds roughly 55,000 clones; just under 80% are singletons and the top ten take 15%. CDR1 is KGHDR and CDR2 is SFDVKD in the germline V gene. The V end lost 10 bases, the J end lost 5 bases, and 16 bases lay between the germline ends. The CDR3 has 14 residues. This entry belongs to a study of blood T cell repertoires in COVID-19. This TCR came from a human donor with active or convalescent COVID-19. The donor label of this sample is uncertain. This sequence joins TRBV24-1 and TRBJ2-2; maybe TRBD1 (5 bases). The specimen sequenced was peripheral blood. This CDR3 reads CATHRSGETGELFF. CDR3 nucleotides: TGTGCCACACACAGGTCTGGAGAAACCGGGGAGCTGTTTTTT.